This T cell receptor beta chain is drawn from a study of shared clonotypes between healthy human individuals. Overall study findings and caveats: Rarefaction showed sorted-subset sequencing was incomplete despite large depth.

Only in-frame clones appear in the TCRdb table, and some are missing; sequencing was by immunoSEQ multiplex PCR. This table has 300,000 to 350,000 clones, less than 75% appearing once. With respect to this clone: Antigen unknown.

The sample consisted of memory CD4+ T cells sorted from blood. Described subset: CD45RA-negative fraction. This clonotype was sampled from a man under 40 in good health.

CDR3 sequence: CSVAGGTNQPQHF. In DNA, the CDR3 is TGCAGCGTTGCCGGGGGCACCAATCAGCCCCAGCATTTT. The rearrangement joins TRBV29-1 to TRBJ1-5, with a tentative D call TRBD1 (6 bases). V was pared by 4 bases and J by 3 bases, with 10 bases between. This CDR3 is 13 amino acids long. In germline, CDR1 is SQVTM, CDR2 ANQGSEA.